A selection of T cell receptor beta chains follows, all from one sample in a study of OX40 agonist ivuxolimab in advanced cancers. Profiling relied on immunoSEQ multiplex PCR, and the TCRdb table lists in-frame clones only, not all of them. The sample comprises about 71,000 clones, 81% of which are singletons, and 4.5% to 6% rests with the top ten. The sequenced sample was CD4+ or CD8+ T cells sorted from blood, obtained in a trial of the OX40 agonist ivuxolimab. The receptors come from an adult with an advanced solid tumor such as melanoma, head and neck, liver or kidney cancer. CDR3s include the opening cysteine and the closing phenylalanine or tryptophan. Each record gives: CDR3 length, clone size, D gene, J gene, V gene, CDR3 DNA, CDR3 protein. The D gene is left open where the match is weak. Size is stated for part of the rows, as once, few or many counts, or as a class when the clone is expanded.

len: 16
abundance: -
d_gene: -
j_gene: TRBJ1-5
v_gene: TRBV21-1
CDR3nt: TGTGCCAGCATCGAACAGGGGGGGGATAGCAATCAGCCCCAGCATTTT
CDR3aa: CASIEQGGDSNQPQHF

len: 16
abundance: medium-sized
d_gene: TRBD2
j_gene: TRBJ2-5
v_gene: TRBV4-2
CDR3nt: TGTGCCAGCAGCCAAGCGAAGACTAGCGGGAGTGAGACCCAGTACTTC
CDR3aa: CASSQAKTSGSETQYF

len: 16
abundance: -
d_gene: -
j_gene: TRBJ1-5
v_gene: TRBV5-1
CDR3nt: TGCGCCAGCAGCCCTGGACAGTCCGGAAGCAATCAGCCCCAGCATTTT
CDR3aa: CASSPGQSGSNQPQHF

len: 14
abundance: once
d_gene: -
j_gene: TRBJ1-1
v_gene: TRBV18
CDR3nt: TGTGCCAGCTCACAAGCCCAGGGGTCCACTGAAGCTTTCTTT
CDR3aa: CASSQAQGSTEAFF

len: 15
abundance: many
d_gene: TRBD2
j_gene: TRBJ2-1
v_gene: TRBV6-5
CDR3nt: TGTGCCAGCAGTTACGGTACTAGCGGGAGCAATGAGCAGTTCTTC
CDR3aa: CASSYGTSGSNEQFF

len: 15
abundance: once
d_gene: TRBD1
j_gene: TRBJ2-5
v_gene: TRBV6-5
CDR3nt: TGTGCCAGCAGTCCCGGGACAGGGGGCTTAGAGACCCAGTACTTC
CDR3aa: CASSPGTGGLETQYF

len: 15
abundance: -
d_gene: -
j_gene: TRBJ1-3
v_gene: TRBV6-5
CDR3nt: TGTGCCAGCAGACTTGGCAGGAGCTCTGGAAACACCATATATTTT
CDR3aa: CASRLGRSSGNTIYF

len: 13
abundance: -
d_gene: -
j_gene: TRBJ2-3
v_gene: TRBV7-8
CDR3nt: TGTGCCAGCAGCTTCTACGGGACTGATACGCAGTATTTT
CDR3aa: CASSFYGTDTQYF

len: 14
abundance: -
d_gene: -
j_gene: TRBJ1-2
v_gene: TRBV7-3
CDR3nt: TGTGCCAGCAGCCGCCCCCAAGTTAACTATGGCTACACCTTC
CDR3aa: CASSRPQVNYGYTF

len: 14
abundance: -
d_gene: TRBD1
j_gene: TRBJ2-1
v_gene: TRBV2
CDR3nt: TGTGCCAGCAGGAGGACAGGGGGTATAGATGAGCAGTTCTTC
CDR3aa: CASRRTGGIDEQFF

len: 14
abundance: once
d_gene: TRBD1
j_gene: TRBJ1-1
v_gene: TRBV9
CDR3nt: TGTGCCAGCAGCGTGACAGGGGGCAACACTGAAGCTTTCTTT
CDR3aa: CASSVTGGNTEAFF

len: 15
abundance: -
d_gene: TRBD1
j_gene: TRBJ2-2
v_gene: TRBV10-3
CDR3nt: TGTGCCATCCCCTCGGACAGGGCGAACACCGGGGAGCTGTTTTTT
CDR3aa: CAIPSDRANTGELFF

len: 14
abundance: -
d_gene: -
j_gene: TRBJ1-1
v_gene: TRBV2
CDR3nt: TGTGCCAGCAGTGTAAGTCGGGGGAACACTGAAGCTTTCTTT
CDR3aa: CASSVSRGNTEAFF

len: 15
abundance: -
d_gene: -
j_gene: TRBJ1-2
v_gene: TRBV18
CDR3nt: TGTGCCAGCTCACCACCGTTGGGGTTGGTCTATGGCTACACCTTC
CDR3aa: CASSPPLGLVYGYTF

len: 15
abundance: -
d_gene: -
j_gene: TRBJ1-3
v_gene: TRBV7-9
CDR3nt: TGTGCCAGCAGACAGACCGCTGAATCTGGAAACACCATATATTTT
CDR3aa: CASRQTAESGNTIYF

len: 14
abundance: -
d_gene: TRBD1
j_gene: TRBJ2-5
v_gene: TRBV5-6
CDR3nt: TGTGCCAGCAGCGCACAGACAGGGTCCACGACCCAGTACTTC
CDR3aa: CASSAQTGSTTQYF

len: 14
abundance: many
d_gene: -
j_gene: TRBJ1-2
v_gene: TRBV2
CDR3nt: TGTGCCAGTGAGAGAGGGGGGACTAGCTATGGCTACACCTTC
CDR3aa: CASERGGTSYGYTF

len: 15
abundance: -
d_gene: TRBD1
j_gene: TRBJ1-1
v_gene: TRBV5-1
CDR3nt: TGCGCCAGCAGCGGCCTGGGACAGGGGAACACTGAAGCTTTCTTT
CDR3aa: CASSGLGQGNTEAFF

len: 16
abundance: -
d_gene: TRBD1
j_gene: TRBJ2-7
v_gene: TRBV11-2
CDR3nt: TGTGCCAGCAGCTTAGTGATAAGGGGGACAGATTACGAGCAGTACTTC
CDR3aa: CASSLVIRGTDYEQYF

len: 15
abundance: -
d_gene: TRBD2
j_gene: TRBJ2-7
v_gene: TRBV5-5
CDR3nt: TGTGCCAGCAGCCGGACTAGCGGGGCCACCTACGAGCAGTACTTC
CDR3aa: CASSRTSGATYEQYF

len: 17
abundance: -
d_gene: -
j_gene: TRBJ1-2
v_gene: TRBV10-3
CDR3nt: TGTGCCATCAGTGCGTCGGAGGGGACCTCATCGAACTATGGCTACACCTTC
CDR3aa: CAISASEGTSSNYGYTF